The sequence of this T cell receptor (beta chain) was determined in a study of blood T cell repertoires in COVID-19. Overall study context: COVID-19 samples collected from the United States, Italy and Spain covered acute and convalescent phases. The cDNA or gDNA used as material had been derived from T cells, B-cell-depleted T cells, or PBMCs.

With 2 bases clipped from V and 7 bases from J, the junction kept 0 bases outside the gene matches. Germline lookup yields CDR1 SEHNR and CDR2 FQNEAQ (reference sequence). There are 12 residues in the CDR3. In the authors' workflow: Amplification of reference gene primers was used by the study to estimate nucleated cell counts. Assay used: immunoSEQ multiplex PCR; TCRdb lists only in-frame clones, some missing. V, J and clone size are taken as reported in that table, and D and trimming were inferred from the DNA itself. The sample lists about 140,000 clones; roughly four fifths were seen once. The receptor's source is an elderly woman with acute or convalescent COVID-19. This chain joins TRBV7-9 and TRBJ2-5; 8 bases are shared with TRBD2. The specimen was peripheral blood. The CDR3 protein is CASSLLAGTQYF. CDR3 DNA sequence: TGTGCCAGCAGCTTACTAGCGGGGACCCAGTACTTC.